This T cell receptor (beta chain) was captured by sequencing in a study of cytomegalovirus exposure and HLA in healthy donors. Study-wide results and caveats: The presence/absence work took it that sequencing depth was about the same across donors.

On this clone itself: Its antigen is unidentified.

The PCR made use of 60 Vbeta and 13 Jbeta primers. Some clones are missing from TCRdb's copy, which holds only in-frame ones; the method was immunoSEQ multiplex PCR. The sample has more than 140,000 clones. Trimming cost V 2 bases and J 8 bases, with 12 bases left between them. The CDR3 has 14 residues. CDR1 is MGHDK, CDR2 SYGVNS, per germline. Sequencing input: PBMCs. The TCR originated in a woman between 18 and 29 years old in good health and CMV-seronegative. The chain joins TRBV25-1 to TRBJ1-4; D may be TRBD1 (5 bases). This CDR3 is CASSEGGGPEKLFF. In DNA, the CDR3 is TGTGCCAGCAGTGAAGGGGGGGGTCCGGAAAAACTGTTTTTT.